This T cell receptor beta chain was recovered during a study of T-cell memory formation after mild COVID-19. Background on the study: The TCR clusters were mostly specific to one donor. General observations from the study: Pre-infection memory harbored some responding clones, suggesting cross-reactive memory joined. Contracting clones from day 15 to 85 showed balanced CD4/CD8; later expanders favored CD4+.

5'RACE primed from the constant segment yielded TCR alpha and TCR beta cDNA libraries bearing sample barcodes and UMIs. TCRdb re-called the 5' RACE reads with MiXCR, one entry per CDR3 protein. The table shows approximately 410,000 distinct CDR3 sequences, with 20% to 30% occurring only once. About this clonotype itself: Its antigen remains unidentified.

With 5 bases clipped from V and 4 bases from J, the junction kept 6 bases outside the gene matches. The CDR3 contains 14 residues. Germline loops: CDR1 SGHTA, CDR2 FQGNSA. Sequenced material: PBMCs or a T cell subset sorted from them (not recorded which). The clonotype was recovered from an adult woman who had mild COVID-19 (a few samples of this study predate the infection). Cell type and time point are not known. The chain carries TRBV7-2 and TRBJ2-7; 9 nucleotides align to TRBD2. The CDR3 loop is CASSDRLAEYEQYF. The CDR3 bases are TGTGCCAGCAGCGACCGACTAGCGGAATACGAGCAGTACTTC. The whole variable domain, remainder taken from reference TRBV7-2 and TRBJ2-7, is GAGVSQSPSNKVTEKGKDVELRCDPISGHTALYWYRQSLGQGLEFLIYFQGNSAPDKSGLPSDRFSAERTGGSVSTLTIQRTQQEDSAVYLCASSDRLAEYEQYFGPGTRLTVT.